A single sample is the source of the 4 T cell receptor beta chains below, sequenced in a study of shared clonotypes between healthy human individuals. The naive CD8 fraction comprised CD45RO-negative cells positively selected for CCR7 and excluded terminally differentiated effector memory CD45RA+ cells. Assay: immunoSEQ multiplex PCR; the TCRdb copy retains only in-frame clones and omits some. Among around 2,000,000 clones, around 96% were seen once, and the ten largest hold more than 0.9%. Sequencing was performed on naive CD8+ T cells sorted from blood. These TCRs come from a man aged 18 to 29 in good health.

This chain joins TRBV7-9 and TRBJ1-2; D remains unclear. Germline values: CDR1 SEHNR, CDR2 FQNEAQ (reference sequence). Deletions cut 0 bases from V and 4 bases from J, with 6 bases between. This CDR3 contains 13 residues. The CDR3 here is CASSLAGTYGYTF. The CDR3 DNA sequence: TGTGCCAGCAGCTTAGCAGGCACCTATGGCTACACCTTC. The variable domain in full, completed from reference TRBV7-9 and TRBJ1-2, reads DTGVSQNPRHKITKRGQNVTFRCDPISEHNRLYWYRQTLGQGPEFLTYFQNEAQLEKSRLLSDRFSAERPKGSFSTLEIQRTEQGDSAMYLCASSLAGTYGYTFGSGTRLTVV.

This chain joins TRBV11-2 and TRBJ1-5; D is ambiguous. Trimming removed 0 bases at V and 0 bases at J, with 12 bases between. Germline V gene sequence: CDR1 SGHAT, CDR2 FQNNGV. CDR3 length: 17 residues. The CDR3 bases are TGTGCCAGCAGCTTAGACCCCCTTAAGGATAGCAATCAGCCCCAGCATTTT. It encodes CASSLDPLKDSNQPQHF.

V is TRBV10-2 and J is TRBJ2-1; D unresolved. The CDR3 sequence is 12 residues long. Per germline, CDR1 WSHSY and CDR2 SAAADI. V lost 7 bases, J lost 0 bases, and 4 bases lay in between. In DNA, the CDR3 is TGCGCCAGCAAGCACTCCTACAATGAGCAGTTCTTC. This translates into CASKHSYNEQFF.

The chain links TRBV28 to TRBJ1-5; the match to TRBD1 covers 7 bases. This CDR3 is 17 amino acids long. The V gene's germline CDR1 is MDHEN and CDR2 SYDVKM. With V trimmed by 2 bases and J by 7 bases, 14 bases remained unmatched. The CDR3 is CASSLTVGGPLGQPQHF. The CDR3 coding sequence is TGTGCCAGCAGTTTAACGGTAGGGGGCCCCCTGGGGCAGCCCCAGCATTTT.